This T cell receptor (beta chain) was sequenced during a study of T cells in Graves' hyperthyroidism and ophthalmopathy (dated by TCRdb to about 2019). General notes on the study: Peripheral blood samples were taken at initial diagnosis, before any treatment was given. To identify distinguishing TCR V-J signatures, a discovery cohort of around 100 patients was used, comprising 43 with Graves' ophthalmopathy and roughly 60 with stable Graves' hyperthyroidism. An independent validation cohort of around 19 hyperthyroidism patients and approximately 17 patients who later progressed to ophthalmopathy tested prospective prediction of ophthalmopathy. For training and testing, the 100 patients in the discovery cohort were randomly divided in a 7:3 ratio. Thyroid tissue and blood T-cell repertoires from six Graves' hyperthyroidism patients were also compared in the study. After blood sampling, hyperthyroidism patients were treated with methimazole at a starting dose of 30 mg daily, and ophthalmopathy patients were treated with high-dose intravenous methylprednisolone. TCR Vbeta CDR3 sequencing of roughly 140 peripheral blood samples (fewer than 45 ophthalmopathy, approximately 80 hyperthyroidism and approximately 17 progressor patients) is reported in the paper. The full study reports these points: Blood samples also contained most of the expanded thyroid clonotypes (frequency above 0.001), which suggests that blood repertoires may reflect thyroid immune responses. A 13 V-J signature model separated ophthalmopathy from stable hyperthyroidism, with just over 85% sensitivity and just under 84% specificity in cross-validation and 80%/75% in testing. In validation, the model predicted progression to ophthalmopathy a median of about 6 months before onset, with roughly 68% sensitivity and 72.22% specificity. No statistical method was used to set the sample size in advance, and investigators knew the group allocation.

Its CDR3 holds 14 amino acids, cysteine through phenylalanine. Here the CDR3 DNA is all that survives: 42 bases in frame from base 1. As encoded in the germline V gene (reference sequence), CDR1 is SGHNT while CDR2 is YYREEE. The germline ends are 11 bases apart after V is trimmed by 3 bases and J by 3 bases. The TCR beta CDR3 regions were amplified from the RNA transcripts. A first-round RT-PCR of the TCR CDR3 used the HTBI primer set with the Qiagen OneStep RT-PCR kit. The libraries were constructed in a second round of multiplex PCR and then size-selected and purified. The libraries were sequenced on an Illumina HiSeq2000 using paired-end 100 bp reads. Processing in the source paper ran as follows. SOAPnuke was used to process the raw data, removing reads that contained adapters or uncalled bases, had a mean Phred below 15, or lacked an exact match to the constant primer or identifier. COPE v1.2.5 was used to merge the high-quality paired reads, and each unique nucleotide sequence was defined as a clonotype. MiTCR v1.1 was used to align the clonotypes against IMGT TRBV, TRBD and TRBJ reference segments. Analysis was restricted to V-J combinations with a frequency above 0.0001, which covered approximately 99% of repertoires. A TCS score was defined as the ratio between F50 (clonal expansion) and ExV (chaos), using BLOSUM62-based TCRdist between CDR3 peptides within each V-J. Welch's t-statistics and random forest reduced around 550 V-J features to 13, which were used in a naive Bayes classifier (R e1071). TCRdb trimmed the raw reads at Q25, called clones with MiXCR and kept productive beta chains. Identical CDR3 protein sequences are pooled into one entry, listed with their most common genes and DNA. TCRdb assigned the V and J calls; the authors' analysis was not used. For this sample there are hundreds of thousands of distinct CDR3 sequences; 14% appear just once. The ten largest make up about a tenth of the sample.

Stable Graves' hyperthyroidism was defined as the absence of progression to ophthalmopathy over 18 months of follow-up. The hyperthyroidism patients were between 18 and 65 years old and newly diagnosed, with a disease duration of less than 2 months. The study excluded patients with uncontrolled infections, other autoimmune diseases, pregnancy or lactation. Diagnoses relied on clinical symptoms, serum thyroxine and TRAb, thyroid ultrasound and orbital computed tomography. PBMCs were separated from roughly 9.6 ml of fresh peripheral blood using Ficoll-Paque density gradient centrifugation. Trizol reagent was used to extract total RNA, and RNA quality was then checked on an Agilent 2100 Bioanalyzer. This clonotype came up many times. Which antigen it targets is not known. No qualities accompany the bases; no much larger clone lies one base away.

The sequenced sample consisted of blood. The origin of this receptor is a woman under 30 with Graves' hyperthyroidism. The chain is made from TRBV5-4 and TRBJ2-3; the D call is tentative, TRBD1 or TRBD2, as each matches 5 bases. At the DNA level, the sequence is TGTGCCAGCAGCTCGGGGCTCGGGACAGATACGCAGTATTTT. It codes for CASSSGLGTDTQYF. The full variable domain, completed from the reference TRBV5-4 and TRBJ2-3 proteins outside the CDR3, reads ETGVTQSPTHLIKTRGQQVTLRCSSQSGHNTVSWYQQALGQGPQFIFQYYREEENGRGNFPPRFSGLQFPNYSSELNVNALELDDSALYLCASSSGLGTDTQYFGPGTRLTVL.